Described below is a single T cell receptor (beta chain) sequence and its context. Its specificity is not known. The entry originates in a study of cytomegalovirus exposure and HLA in healthy donors. Study outcomes and limitations: TCR beta sequences reportedly predicted most subjects' HLA-A and HLA-B alleles accurately. There were several of the most significant clusters that appeared linked to common viral pathogens in a later analysis. The study had only CMV serostatus as immune exposure information.

With 60 Vbeta and 13 Jbeta primers, the PCR was carried out. The method was immunoSEQ multiplex PCR; TCRdb's version includes in-frame clones alone and lacks a portion of them. The sample table sets out 150,000 to 200,000 clones. The source of this sequence is a woman aged 18-29 years in good health and CMV-seropositive. The sequenced sample consisted of PBMCs.

The DNA for the CDR3 is TGTGCCAGCAGCGTAGGGGGCGACAGGGTGGCCGGGGAGCTGTTTTTT. Its protein product is CASSVGGDRVAGELFF. This chain uses TRBV9 with TRBJ2-2; 7 bases are a match to TRBD1. The CDR3 is 16 amino acids. Trimming at V came to 0 bases and at J to 6 bases, leaving 8 bases not matched to a gene. Germline V gene data show CDR1 as SGDLS and CDR2 as YYNGEE.